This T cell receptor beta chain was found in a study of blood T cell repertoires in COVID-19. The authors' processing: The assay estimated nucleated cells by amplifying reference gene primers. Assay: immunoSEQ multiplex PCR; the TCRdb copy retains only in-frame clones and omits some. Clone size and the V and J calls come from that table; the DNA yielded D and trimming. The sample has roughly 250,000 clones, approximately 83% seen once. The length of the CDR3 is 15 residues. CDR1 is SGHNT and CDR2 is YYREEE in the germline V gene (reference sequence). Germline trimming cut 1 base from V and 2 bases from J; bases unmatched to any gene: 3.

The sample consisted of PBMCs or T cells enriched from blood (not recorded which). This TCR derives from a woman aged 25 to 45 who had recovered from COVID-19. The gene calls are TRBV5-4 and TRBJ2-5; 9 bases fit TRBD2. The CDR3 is CASSLRSGGQETQYF. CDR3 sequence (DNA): TGTGCCAGCAGCTTGAGAAGCGGGGGGCAAGAGACCCAGTACTTC.